The clone carrying this TCR beta chain was observed a few times. The antigen remains undetermined. The sample is drawn from a study of T-cell memory formation after mild COVID-19. Study background: Clusters were largely donor specific.

Per the germline V gene, CDR1 is SGDLS and CDR2 is YYNGEE. The CDR3 runs to 15 residues. The V gene end was trimmed by 0 bases and the J gene end by 4 bases; junction bases not matched to a gene: 3. TCRdb processed the 5' RACE reads anew with MiXCR; each CDR3 protein has one entry. The table includes around 400,000 distinct CDR3 sequences, 20% to 25% detected once. Notes on the study in general: Shrinking CD4+ clones resided mostly in CM and EM, and CD8+ ones in EMRA. Some responding clones appeared in pre-infection memory, suggesting cross-reactive memory joined. Contracting clones from day 15 to 85 showed balanced CD4/CD8; later expanders favored CD4+.

The genes are TRBV9 and TRBJ2-1; 8 nucleotides agree with TRBD2. The sample comprised PBMCs or a T cell subset sorted from them (not recorded which). This clonotype was sampled from an adult woman who had mild COVID-19 (a few samples of this study predate the infection). Cell type and time point are not known. The CDR3 DNA sequence: TGTGCCAGCAGCGTAGAAGCGGGAGAGTACAATGAGCAGTTCTTC. It is translated as CASSVEAGEYNEQFF.